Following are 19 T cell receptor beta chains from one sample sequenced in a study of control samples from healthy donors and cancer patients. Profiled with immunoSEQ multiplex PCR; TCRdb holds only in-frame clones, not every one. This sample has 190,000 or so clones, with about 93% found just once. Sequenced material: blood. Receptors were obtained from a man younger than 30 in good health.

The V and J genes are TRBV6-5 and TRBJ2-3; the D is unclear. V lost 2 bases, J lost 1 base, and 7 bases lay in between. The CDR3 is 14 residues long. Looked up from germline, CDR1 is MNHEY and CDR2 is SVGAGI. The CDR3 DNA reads TGTGCCAGCAGTTACAGATGGGGCACAGATACGCAGTATTTT. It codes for CASSYRWGTDTQYF.

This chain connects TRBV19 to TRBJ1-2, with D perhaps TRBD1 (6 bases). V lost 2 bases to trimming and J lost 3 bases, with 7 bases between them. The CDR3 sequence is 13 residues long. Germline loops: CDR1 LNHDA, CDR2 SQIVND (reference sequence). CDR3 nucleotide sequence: TGTGCCAGTAGTATACGGACAGACTATGGCTACACCTTC. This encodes CASSIRTDYGYTF.

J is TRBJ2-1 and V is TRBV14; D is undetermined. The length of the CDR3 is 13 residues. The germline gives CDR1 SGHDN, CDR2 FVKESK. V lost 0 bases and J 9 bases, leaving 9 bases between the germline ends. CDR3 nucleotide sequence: TGTGCCAGCAGCCAAGAGCTGAGGAGTGAGCAGTTCTTC. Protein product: CASSQELRSEQFF.

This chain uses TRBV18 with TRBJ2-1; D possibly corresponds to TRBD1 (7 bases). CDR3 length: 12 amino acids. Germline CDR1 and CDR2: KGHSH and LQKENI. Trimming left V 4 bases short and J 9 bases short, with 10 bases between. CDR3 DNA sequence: TGTGCCAGCTCACGCCAGGGGGGTGAGCAGTTCTTC. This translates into CASSRQGGEQFF.

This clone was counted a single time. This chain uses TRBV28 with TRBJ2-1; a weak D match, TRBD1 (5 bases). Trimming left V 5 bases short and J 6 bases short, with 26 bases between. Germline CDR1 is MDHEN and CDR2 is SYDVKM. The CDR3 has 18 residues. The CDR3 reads CASSGVPRRLGQANEQFF. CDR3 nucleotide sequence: TGTGCCAGCAGTGGGGTCCCCCGCCGCCTTGGACAAGCCAATGAGCAGTTCTTC.

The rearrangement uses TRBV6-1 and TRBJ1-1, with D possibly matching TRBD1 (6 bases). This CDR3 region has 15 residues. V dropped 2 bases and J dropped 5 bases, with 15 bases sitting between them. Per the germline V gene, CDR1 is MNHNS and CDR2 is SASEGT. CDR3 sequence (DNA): TGTGCCAGCAGTGAATGGGCCAGGGGAGGGACTGAAGCTTTCTTT. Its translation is CASSEWARGGTEAFF.

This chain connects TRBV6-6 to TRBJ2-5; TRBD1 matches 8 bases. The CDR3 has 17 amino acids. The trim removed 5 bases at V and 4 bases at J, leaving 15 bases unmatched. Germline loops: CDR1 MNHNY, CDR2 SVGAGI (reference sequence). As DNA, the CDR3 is TGTGCCAGCAGTCGATCCATCAGGGGAACAGGGGGAGAGACCCAGTACTTC. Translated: CASSRSIRGTGGETQYF.

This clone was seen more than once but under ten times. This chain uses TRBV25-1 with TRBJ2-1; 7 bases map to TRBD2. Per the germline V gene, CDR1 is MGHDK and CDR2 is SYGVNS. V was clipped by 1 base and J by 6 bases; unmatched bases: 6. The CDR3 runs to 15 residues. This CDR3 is CASSEWGGGSNEQFF. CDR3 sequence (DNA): TGTGCCAGCAGTGAATGGGGCGGGGGATCCAATGAGCAGTTCTTC.

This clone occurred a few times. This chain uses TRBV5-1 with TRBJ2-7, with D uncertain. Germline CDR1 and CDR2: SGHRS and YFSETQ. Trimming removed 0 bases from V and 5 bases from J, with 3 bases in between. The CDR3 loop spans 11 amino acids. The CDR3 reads CASSLAHEQYF. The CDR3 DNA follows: TGCGCCAGCAGCTTGGCTCACGAGCAGTACTTC.

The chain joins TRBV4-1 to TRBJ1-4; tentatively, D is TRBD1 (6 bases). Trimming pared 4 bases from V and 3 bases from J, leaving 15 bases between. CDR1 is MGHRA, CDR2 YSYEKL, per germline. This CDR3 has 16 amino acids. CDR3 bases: TGCGCCAGCAGCCGGGGAAGAGGGGGATCTAATGAAAAACTGTTTTTT. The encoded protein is CASSRGRGGSNEKLFF.

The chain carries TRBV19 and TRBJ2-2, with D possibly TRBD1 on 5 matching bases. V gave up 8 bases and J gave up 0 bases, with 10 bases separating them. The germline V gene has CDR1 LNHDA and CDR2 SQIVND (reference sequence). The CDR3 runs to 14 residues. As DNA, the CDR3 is TGTGCCAGTTTGGACATCCCGAACACCGGGGAGCTGTTTTTT. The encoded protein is CASLDIPNTGELFF.

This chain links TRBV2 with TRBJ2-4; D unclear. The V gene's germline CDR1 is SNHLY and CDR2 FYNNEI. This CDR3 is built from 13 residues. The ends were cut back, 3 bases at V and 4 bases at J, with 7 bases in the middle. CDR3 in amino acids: CASSERDKNIQYF. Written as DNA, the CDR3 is TGTGCCAGCAGTGAGCGAGATAAAAACATTCAGTACTTC.

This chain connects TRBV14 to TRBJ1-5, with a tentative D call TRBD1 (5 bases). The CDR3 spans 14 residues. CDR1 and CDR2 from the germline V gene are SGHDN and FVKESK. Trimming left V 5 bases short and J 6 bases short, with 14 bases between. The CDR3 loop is CASSEGPGSQPQHF. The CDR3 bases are TGTGCCAGCAGCGAGGGGCCGGGTAGTCAGCCCCAGCATTTT.

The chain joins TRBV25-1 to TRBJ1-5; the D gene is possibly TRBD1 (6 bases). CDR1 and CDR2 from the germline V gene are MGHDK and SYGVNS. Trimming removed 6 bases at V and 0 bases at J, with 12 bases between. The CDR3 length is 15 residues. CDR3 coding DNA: TGTGCCAGCAGACCGACAGGAGATAGCAATCAGCCCCAGCATTTT. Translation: CASRPTGDSNQPQHF.

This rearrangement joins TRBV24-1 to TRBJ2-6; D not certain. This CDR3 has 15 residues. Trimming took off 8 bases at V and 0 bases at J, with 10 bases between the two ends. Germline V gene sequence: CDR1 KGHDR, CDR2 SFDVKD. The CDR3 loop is CATIENFSGANVLTF. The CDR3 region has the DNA TGTGCCACCATCGAAAACTTCTCTGGGGCCAACGTCCTGACTTTC.

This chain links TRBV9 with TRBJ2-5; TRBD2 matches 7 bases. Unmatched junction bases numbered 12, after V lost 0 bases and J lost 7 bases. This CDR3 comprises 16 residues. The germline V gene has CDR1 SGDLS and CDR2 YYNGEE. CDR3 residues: CASSVVASGFVGTQYF. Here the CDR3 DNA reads TGTGCCAGCAGCGTAGTCGCTAGCGGTTTTGTCGGGACCCAGTACTTC.

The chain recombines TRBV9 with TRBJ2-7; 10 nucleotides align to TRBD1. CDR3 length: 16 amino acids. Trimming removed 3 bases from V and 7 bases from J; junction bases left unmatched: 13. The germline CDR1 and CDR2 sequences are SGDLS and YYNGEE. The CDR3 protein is CASSGGYRQGAEEQYF. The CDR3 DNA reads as TGTGCCAGCAGCGGGGGATATAGACAGGGGGCTGAGGAGCAGTACTTC. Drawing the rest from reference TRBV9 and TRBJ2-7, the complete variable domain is DSGVTQTPKHLITATGQRVTLRCSPRSGDLSVYWYQQSLDQGLQFLIQYYNGEERAKGNILERFSAQQFPDLHSELNLSSLELGDSALYFCASSGGYRQGAEEQYFGPGTRLTVT.

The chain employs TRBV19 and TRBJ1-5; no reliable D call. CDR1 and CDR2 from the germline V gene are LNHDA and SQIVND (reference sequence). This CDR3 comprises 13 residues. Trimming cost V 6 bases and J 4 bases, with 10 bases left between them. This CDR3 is CASSYLGNQPQHF. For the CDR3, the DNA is TGTGCCAGTAGCTACCTCGGGAATCAGCCCCAGCATTTT.

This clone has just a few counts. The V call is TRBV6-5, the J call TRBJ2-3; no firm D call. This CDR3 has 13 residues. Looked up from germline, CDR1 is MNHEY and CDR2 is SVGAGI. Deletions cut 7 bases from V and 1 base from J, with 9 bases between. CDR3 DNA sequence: TGTGCCAGCACCCCCCAGGGCACAGATACGCAGTATTTT. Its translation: CASTPQGTDTQYF.